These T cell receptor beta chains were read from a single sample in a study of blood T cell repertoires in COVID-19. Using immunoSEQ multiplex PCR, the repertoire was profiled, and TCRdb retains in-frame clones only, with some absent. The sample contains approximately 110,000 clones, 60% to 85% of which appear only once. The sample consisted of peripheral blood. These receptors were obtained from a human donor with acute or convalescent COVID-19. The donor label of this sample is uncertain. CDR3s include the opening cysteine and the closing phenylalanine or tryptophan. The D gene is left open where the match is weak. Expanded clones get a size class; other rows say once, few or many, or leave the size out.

TGTGCCAGCAGCCAAGCAGGGGCCAACGTCCTGACTTTC	CASSQAGANVLTF	few	TRBV3-1/TRBV3-2	TRBJ2-6	-
TGTGCCAGCAGCTTAACTCGGGGATCCGGAGGGGAGACCCAGTACTTC	CASSLTRGSGGETQYF	-	TRBV7-6	TRBJ2-5	-
TGCAGTGCAGGGACAGGGTACGAGCAGTACTTC	CSAGTGYEQYF	many	TRBV20-1	TRBJ2-7	TRBD1
TGTGCCAGCAGCTTAGGAGCGGGGGGGCCAGATACGCAGTATTTT	CASSLGAGGPDTQYF	-	TRBV11-3	TRBJ2-3	TRBD2
TGTGCCAGCATAAACGCCCCCCGGGCACCCCTCCACTTT	CASINAPRAPLHF	many	TRBV2	TRBJ1-6	-
TGTGCCACCAGTGACCAACGACTAGCGGGGAGAACAGATACGCAGTATTTT	CATSDQRLAGRTDTQYF	-	TRBV24-1	TRBJ2-3	TRBD2
TGCGCCAGCAGCTTACAGGGTATGATCTATAATTCACCCCTCCACTTT	CASSLQGMIYNSPLHF	-	TRBV5-1	TRBJ1-6	-
TGTGCCAGCTCACAGACAGGGACCTATGGCTACACCTTC	CASSQTGTYGYTF	-	TRBV18	TRBJ1-2	TRBD1
TGTGCCAGCAGCCAAGATGGGACAGGGCTCAATGAGCAGTTCTTC	CASSQDGTGLNEQFF	-	TRBV3-1/TRBV3-2	TRBJ2-1	TRBD1
TGTGCCAGCACCCGACAGGGGGCAGGGATTAGTGGCTACACCTTC	CASTRQGAGISGYTF	few	TRBV28	TRBJ1-2	TRBD1
TGTGCCAGCAGTGAACCTGGGACAGGGGACCTCTACGAGCAGTACTTC	CASSEPGTGDLYEQYF	many	TRBV6-1	TRBJ2-7	TRBD1
TGTGCCAGCAGTGAAGAGACTAGCGCGGCAGGGACCCAGTACTTC	CASSEETSAAGTQYF	-	TRBV2	TRBJ2-5	TRBD2
TGTGCCAGCACCCGAGGGAGGGGAGGGGAAAAACTGTTTTTT	CASTRGRGGEKLFF	-	TRBV2	TRBJ1-4	-
TGTGCCAGCAGTGGGCAGGGCCTCAATCAGCCCCAGCATTTT	CASSGQGLNQPQHF	-	TRBV2	TRBJ1-5	-
TGTGCCAGCAGCAAAAAGGGCCGACAGGAGGGCTACACCTTC	CASSKKGRQEGYTF	-	TRBV21-1	TRBJ1-2	-
TGTGCCAGCAGCTTGGGACTAGCGGGGGACTTCACCGGGGAGCTGTTTTTT	CASSLGLAGDFTGELFF	-	TRBV7-8	TRBJ2-2	TRBD2